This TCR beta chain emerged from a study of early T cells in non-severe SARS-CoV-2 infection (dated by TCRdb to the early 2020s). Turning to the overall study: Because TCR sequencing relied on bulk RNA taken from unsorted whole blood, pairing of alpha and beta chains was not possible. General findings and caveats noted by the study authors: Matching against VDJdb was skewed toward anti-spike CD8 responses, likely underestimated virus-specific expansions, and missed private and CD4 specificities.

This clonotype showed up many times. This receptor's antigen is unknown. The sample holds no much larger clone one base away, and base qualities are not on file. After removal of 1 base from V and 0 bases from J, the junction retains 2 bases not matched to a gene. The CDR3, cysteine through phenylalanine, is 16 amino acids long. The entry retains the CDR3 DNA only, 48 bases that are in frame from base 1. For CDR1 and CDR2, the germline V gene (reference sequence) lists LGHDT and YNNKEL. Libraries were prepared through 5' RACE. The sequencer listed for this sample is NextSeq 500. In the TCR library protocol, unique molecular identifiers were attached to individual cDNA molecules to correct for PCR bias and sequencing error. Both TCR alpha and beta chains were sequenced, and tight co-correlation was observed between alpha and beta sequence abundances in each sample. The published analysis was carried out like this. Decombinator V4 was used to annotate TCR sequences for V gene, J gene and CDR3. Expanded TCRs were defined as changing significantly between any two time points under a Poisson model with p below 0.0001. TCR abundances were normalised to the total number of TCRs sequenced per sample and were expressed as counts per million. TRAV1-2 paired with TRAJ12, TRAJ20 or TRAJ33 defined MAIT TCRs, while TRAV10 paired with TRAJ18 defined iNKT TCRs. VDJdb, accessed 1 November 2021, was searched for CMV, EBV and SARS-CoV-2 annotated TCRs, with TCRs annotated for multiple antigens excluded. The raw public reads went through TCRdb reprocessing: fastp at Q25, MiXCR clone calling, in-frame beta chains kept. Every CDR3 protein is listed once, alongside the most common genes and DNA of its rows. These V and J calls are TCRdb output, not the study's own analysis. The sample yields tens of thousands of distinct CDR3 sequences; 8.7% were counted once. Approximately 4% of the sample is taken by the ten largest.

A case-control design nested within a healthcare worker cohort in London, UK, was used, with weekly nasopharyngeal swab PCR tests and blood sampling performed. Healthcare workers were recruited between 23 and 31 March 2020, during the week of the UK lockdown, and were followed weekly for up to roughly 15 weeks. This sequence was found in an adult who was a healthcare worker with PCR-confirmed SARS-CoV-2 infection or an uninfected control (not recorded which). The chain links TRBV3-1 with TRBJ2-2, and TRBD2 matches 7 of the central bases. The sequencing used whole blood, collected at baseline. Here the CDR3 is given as CASSQGRGANTGELFF. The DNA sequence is TGTGCCAGCAGCCAAGGACGGGGGGCGAACACCGGGGAGCTGTTTTTT.